One sample yielded the 10 T cell receptor beta chains listed below, sequenced in a study of T cell repertoires in cytomegalovirus infection. TCRdb independently ran MiXCR on the reads; one entry per CDR3 protein. The sample records 680,000 or so distinct CDR3 sequences, around a third being singletons. These receptors have no identified antigens. This sample comprised cultured PBMCs, obtained from culture after CMV antigen stimulation. The receptor source for this set is a human donor in good health (CMV status not recorded). Some clones in this sample may be carry-over from other donors' samples.

This clonotype was counted ten times or more. The chain carries TRBV6-5 and TRBJ1-1, with unresolved D. Germline V lookup: CDR1 MNHEY, CDR2 SVGAGI. Deletions cut 0 bases from V and 8 bases from J, with 10 bases between. CDR3 size: 13 residues. The CDR3 coding sequence is TGTGCCAGCAGTTACTCAGAAGGTCGCGAAGCTTTCTTT. It is translated as CASSYSEGREAFF.

This clonotype was counted ten times or more. The chain links TRBV7-2 to TRBJ2-7; maybe TRBD1 (6 bases). Germline loops: CDR1 SGHTA, CDR2 FQGNSA. V dropped 5 bases and J dropped 1 base, with 12 bases sitting between them. The CDR3 totals 14 residues. The CDR3, as DNA: TGTGCCAGCAGCCCGGAAGGGGGATCCTACGAGCAGTACTTC. As protein: CASSPEGGSYEQYF.

The chain recombines TRBV7-9 with TRBJ1-1; no clear D gene. Trimming pared 7 bases from V and 0 bases from J, leaving 15 bases between. The CDR3 runs to 15 residues. Germline V gene sequence: CDR1 SEHNR, CDR2 FQNEAQ (reference sequence). CDR3 amino acids: CASTGEQGMNTEAFF. CDR3 coding DNA: TGTGCCAGCACGGGCGAACAAGGAATGAACACTGAAGCTTTCTTT.

The chain carries TRBV12-3 or TRBV12-4 and TRBJ1-1; D is uncertain. CDR3 size: 13 residues. V lost 5 bases to trimming and J lost 1 base, with 8 bases between them. The CDR3 nucleotides are TGTGCCAGCAGTATGAACAGGAACACTGAAGCTTTCTTT. Amino acid sequence: CASSMNRNTEAFF.

In this sample, this clonotype turned up a few times. This sequence joins TRBV30 and TRBJ1-1; a weak D match, TRBD1 (5 bases). The germline CDR1 and CDR2 sequences are GTSNPN and SVGIG (reference sequence). This CDR3 has 16 amino acids. V was clipped by 0 bases and J by 4 bases, with 18 bases between them. CDR3 bases: TGTGCCTGGAGTGTTCTGGGGCCAGGTCTGGGCACTGAAGCTTTCTTT. It is translated as CAWSVLGPGLGTEAFF.

Only a few counts were recorded for this clonotype. The V and J genes are TRBV6-1 and TRBJ1-4; possibly TRBD1 for D (5 bases). The V gene's germline CDR1 is MNHNS and CDR2 SASEGT. The CDR3 covers 15 residues. Trimming removed 0 bases from V and 10 bases from J, with 15 bases in between. CDR3 nucleotides: TGTGCCAGCAGTGAAGCATGGTTTATCGGGGGAAAACTGTTTTTT. It encodes CASSEAWFIGGKLFF.

This clonotype came up a few times. The chain links TRBV4-1 to TRBJ1-3; D call uncertain. CDR1 is MGHRA, CDR2 YSYEKL, per germline. Between the trimmed V and J ends, which lost 1 base and 0 bases, there was a span of 10 bases. The CDR3 covers 16 residues. CDR3 nucleotide sequence: TGCGCCAGCAGCCAAGTAGTGATAACCTCTGGAAACACCATATATTTT. Translation gives CASSQVVITSGNTIYF.

This chain uses TRBV20-1 with TRBJ2-5, with 10 positions matching TRBD2. The V segment lost 8 bases and the J segment 0 bases; nucleotides outside the gene matches: 3. CDR3 size: 13 residues. The germline CDR1 and CDR2 sequences are DFQATT and SNEGSKA (reference sequence). The CDR3 sequence: CSLAGGYQETQYF. In DNA form, the CDR3 reads TGCAGTTTAGCGGGGGGATACCAAGAGACCCAGTACTTC.

V and J are TRBV19 and TRBJ1-5, with a weak D call TRBD1 (5 bases). Germline values: CDR1 LNHDA, CDR2 SQIVND (reference sequence). V was trimmed by 1 base and J by 5 bases, leaving 12 bases between them. This CDR3 spans 15 amino acids. The CDR3 region is CASSIGSGWHQPQHF. The DNA of the CDR3 is TGTGCCAGTAGTATAGGGTCAGGGTGGCATCAGCCCCAGCATTTT.

The chain recombines TRBV27 with TRBJ2-7; D may match TRBD1 or TRBD2 (5 bases each). V was clipped by 2 bases and J by 6 bases, with 11 bases between them. This CDR3 contains 13 residues. Germline assignment: CDR1 MNHEY and CDR2 SMNVEV (reference sequence). The CDR3 DNA is TGTGCCAGCAGTTTAACGGGGACGGGCGAGCAGTACTTC. Translating it yields CASSLTGTGEQYF.